One sample yielded the 10 T cell receptor beta chains listed below, sequenced in a study of T cells in localized non-small cell lung cancer. Clones were sequenced by immunoSEQ multiplex PCR, and TCRdb holds only the in-frame ones, with some missing. The sample holds 3,000 to 4,500 clones, approximately 21% seen once. The sample in question was lung tumor tissue, obtained before any cancer treatment. Receptors were obtained from a female donor over 55 with stage II lung adenocarcinoma.

The chain has TRBV28 and TRBJ1-3, with D possibly matching TRBD1 (5 bases). The germline CDR1 and CDR2 sequences are MDHEN and SYDVKM. There are 17 residues in the CDR3. The V end lost 4 bases, the J end lost 4 bases, and 20 bases lay between the germline ends. CDR3 loop: CASSSPQGSTAGNTIYF. The CDR3 DNA is TGTGCCAGCAGTTCCCCCCAGGGATCGACTGCCGGAAACACCATATATTTT.

This clone was picked up a small number of times. J is TRBJ1-3 and V is TRBV28; maybe TRBD1 (5 bases). Germline values: CDR1 MDHEN, CDR2 SYDVKM. The CDR3 is made up of 14 amino acids. The ends were cut back, 6 bases at V and 2 bases at J, with 11 bases in the middle. CDR3 protein: CASSPGQTGNTIYF. The CDR3 DNA reads TGTGCCAGCAGCCCAGGGCAAACTGGAAACACCATATATTTT.

This rearrangement joins TRBV7-2 to TRBJ2-5; no reliable D call. Deletions cut 1 base from V and 5 bases from J, with 8 bases between. CDR1 and CDR2 (germline): SGHTA, FQGNSA. This CDR3 region has 13 residues. CDR3 sequence reads: CASSLVWSETQYF. CDR3 bases: TGTGCCAGCAGCTTAGTTTGGTCCGAGACCCAGTACTTC.

The gene calls are TRBV30 and TRBJ2-5; the D gene is possibly TRBD1 (5 bases). The CDR3 loop spans 13 amino acids. Germline CDR1 is GTSNPN and CDR2 is SVGIG (reference sequence). V was shortened by 0 bases and J by 5 bases, with 10 bases between the two germline ends. CDR3: CAWSVQDGETQYF. The CDR3 DNA reads as TGTGCCTGGAGTGTACAGGACGGGGAGACCCAGTACTTC.

The rearrangement joins TRBV9 to TRBJ2-1; TRBD1 might be the D (8 bases). In germline, CDR1 is SGDLS, CDR2 YYNGEE. Trimming pared 3 bases from V and 8 bases from J, leaving 21 bases between. The CDR3 is 16 residues long. CDR3 amino acids: CASSADGQGGFDEQFF. The CDR3, as DNA: TGTGCCAGCAGCGCCGACGGACAGGGAGGGTTCGATGAGCAGTTCTTC.

This clone is categorized as medium-sized. This sequence joins TRBV28 and TRBJ1-1; D uncertain. Trimming cost V 2 bases and J 6 bases, with 19 bases left between them. This CDR3 is 16 amino acids long. The germline CDR1 and CDR2 sequences are MDHEN and SYDVKM. DNA for the CDR3: TGTGCCAGCAGTTTACAGAGTTTCAGGAGCTCCGCTGAAGCTTTCTTT. Amino acids: CASSLQSFRSSAEAFF.

The rearrangement uses TRBV12-5 and TRBJ1-1, with D tentatively TRBD1 (5 bases). Germline CDR1 is LGHNT and CDR2 is FRNRAP. The CDR3 loop spans 16 amino acids. In DNA form, the CDR3 reads TGTGCCAGCAATTGGGGGGGACTCGGGCCTCGCACTGAAGCTTTCTTT. Translation: CASNWGGLGPRTEAFF.

The V gene is TRBV11-3, the J gene TRBJ1-3; TRBD1 agrees at 11 bases. V trimming: 5 bases; J trimming: 3 bases; junction bases outside the gene matches: 6. This CDR3 is built from 16 residues. Germline CDR1 SGHNT, CDR2 YENEEA. CDR3 DNA sequence: TGTGCCAGCAGCACTGGACAGGGGGCAGGTGGAAACACCATATATTTT. It yields the protein CASSTGQGAGGNTIYF.

This clone was seen a handful of times. The CDR3: CAIPGEGASNQPQHF. Written as DNA, the CDR3 is TGTGCCATCCCAGGGGAGGGGGCTAGCAATCAGCCCCAGCATTTT. The V gene is TRBV9, the J gene TRBJ1-5; 7 bases fit TRBD1. V was pared by 9 bases and J by 0 bases, with 9 bases of the junction left unmatched. The CDR3 consists of 15 residues. CDR1 SGDLS and CDR2 YYNGEE come from the germline V gene.

The chain links TRBV11-3 to TRBJ2-7; D gene unclear. CDR1 and CDR2 (germline): SGHNT, YENEEA. V was cut by 1 base and J by 0 bases, with 7 bases left in between. This CDR3 is 14 amino acids long. The CDR3 spells CASSLVRTSYEQYF. The CDR3 coding sequence is TGTGCCAGCAGCTTAGTCAGGACCTCCTACGAGCAGTACTTC.